The clone carrying this T cell receptor (beta chain) appeared a few times. What it binds is not known. Time point given: persistent/refractory GD, antithyroid drugs over 5 years with positive TRAb. Following extraction of RNA from PBMCs, that RNA was used to make the TCR library. Both iRepertoire HTBI primers and Arm-PCR of CDR3 regions were used to build the TCR beta libraries. TCRdb re-called the multiplex PCR reads with MiXCR, one entry per CDR3 protein. The sample has roughly 450,000 distinct CDR3 sequences; around a fifth are singletons. The data stem from a study of regulatory T cells in long-lasting Graves disease. Overall study results and limits: Among the persistent patients, 2,741 public clonotypes were shared, more than the 950 to 1,000 shared among new patients.

The sequenced sample was peripheral blood mononuclear cells (PBMCs), obtained when the disease was refractory, from a patient treated with antithyroid drugs. The sequence was collected from a female donor with Graves disease.

The CDR3 region is CSARHSGRDTGELFF. The CDR3 DNA follows: TGCAGTGCTAGACATAGCGGGCGCGACACCGGGGAGCTGTTTTTT. The chain has TRBV20-1 and TRBJ2-2; 7 bases agree with TRBD2. From germline, CDR1 is DFQATT and CDR2 SNEGSKA (reference sequence). The V segment lost 2 bases and the J segment 3 bases; nucleotides outside the gene matches: 6. This CDR3 region has 15 residues.